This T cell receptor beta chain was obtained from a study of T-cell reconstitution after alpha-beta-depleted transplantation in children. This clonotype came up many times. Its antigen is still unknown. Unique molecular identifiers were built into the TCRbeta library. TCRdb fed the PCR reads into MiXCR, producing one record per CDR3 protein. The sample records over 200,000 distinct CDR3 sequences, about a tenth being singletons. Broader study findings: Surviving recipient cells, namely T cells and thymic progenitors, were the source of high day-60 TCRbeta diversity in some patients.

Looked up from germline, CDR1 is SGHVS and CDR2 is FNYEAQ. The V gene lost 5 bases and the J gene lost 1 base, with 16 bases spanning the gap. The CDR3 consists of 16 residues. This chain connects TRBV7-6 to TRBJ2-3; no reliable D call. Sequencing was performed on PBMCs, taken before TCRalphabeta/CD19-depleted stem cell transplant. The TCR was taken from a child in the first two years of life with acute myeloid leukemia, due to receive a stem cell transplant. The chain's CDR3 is CASSPLPKRGTDTQYF. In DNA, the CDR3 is TGTGCCAGCAGCCCCCTCCCGAAACGGGGCACAGATACGCAGTATTTT.